Detailed here is one T cell receptor beta chain. In the original analysis: Amplified reference gene primers provided the basis for estimating nucleated cell counts. Sequencing was performed with immunoSEQ multiplex PCR; in TCRdb, only in-frame clones are kept and a portion is missing. V and J calls and clone size are those listed in that table; D and trimming were worked out from the DNA. The table shows 70,000 to 95,000 clones, with about 80% occurring only once. These data come from a study of blood T cell repertoires in COVID-19. Looking at the study overall: Both acute and convalescent COVID-19 samples were obtained from the United States, Italy and Spain. Nucleic acid was either cDNA or gDNA, and it came from T cells, B-cell-depleted T cells, or PBMCs.

This clonotype was sampled from a human donor in a cohort sampled during active COVID-19. Specimen: peripheral blood.

The CDR3 DNA sequence: TGTGCCAGCAGCGGACAGGGGGCCCTTGAAGCTTTCTTT. Protein product: CASSGQGALEAFF. The J gene is TRBJ1-1, the V gene TRBV7-9; TRBD1 aligns across 11 bases. Per the germline V gene, CDR1 is SEHNR and CDR2 is FQNEAQ (reference sequence). The CDR3 totals 13 residues. With 5 bases clipped from V and 7 bases from J, the junction kept 3 bases outside the gene matches.